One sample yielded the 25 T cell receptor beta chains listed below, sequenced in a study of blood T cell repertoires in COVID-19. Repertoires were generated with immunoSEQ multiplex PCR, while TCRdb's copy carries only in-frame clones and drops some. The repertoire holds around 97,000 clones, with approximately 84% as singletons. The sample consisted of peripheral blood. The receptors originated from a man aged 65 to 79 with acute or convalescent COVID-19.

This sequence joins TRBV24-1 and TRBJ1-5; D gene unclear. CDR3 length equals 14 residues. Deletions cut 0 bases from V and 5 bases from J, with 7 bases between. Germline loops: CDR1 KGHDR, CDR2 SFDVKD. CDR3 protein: CATSDLFSDQPQHF. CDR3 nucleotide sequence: TGTGCCACCAGTGATTTGTTCAGCGATCAGCCCCAGCATTTT.

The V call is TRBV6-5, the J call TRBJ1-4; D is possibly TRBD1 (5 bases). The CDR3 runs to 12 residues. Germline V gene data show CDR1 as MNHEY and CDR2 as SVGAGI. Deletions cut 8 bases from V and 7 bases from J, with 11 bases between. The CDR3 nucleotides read TGTGCCAGCGGCAGGGATTTTGAAAAACTGTTTTTT. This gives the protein CASGRDFEKLFF.

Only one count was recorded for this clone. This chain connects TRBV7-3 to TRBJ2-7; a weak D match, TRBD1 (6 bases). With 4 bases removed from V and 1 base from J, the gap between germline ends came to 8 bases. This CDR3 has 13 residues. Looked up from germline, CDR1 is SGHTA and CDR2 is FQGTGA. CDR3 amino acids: CASSYDRSYEQYF. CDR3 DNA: TGTGCCAGCAGCTACGACAGGTCCTACGAGCAGTACTTC.

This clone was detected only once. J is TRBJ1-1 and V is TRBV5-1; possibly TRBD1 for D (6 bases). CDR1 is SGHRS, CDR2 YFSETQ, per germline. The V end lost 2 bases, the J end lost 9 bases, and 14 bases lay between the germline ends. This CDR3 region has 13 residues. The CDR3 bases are TGCGCCAGCAGCTTAGGTCCACAGGGTCAAGCTTTCTTT. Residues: CASSLGPQGQAFF.

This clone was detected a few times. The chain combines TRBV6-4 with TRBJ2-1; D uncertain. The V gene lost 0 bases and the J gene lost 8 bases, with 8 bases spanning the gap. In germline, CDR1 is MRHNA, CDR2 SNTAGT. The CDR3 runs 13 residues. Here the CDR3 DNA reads TGTGCCAGCAGTGACTCGGAGAGCCATGAGCAGTTCTTC. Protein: CASSDSESHEQFF.

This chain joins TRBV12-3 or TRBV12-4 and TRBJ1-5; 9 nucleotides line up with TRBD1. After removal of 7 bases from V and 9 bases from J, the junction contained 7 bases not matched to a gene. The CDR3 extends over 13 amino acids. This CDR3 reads CASTTDRGRPQHF. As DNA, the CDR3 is TGTGCCAGCACCACGGACAGGGGACGGCCCCAGCATTTT.

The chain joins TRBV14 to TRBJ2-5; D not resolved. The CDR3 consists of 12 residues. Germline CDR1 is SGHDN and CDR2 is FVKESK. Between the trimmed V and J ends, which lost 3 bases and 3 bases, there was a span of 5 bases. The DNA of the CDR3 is TGTGCCAGCAGCCAGCGGAAAGAGACCCAGTACTTC. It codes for CASSQRKETQYF.

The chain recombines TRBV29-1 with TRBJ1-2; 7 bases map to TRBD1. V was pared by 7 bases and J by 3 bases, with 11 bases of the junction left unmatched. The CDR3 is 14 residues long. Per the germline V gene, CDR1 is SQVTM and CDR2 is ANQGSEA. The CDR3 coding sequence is TGCAGCGCAGCCGGGACAGCTCTCGACTATGGCTACACCTTC. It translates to CSAAGTALDYGYTF.

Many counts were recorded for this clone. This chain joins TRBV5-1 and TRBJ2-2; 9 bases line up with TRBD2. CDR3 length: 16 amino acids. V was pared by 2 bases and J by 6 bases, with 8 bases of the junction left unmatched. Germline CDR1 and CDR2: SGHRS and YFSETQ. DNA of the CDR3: TGCGCCAGCAGCTTTCGCGGGGGGGTCTCCCCCGGGGAGCTGTTTTTT. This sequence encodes CASSFRGGVSPGELFF. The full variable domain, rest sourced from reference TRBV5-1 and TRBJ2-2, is KAGVTQTPRYLIKTRGQQVTLSCSPISGHRSVSWYQQTPGQGLQFLFEYFSETQRNKGNFPGRFSGRQFSNSRSEMNVSTLELGDSALYLCASSFRGGVSPGELFFGEGSRLTVL.

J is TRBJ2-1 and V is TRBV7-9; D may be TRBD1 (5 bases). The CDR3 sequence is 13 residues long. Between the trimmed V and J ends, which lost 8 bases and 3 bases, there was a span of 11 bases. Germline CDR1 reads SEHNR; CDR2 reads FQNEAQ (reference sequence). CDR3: CASLDRNYNEQFF. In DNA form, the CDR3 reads TGTGCCAGCCTCGACAGAAACTACAATGAGCAGTTCTTC.

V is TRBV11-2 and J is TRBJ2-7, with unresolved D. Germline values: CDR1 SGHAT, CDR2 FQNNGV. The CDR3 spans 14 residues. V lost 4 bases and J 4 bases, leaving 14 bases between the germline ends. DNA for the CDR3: TGTGCCAGCAGCTCAAGTGGTTCAGGATACGAGCAGTACTTC. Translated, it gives CASSSSGSGYEQYF.

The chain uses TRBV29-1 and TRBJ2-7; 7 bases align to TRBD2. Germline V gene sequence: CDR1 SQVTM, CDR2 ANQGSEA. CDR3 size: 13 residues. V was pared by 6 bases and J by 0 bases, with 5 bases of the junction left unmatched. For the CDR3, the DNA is TGCAGCGTGTTGACTAGCTCCTCCTACGAGCAGTACTTC. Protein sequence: CSVLTSSSYEQYF.

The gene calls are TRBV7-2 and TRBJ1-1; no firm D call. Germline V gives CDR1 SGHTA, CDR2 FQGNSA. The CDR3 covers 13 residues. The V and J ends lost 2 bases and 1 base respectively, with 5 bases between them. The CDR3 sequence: CASSLWQNTEAFF. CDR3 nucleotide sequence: TGTGCCAGCAGCTTATGGCAGAACACTGAAGCTTTCTTT.

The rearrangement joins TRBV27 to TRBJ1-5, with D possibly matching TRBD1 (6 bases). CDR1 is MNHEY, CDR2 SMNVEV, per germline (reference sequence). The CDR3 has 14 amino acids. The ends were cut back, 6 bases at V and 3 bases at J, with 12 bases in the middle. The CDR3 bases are TGTGCCAGCAGCCGAGGGGGTTTCAATCAGCCCCAGCATTTT. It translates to CASSRGGFNQPQHF.

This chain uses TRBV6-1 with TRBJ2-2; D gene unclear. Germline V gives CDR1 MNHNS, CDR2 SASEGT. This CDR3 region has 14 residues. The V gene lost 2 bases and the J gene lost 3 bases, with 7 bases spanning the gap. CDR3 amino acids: CASSESYYTGELFF. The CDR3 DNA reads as TGTGCCAGCAGTGAATCCTATTACACCGGGGAGCTGTTTTTT.

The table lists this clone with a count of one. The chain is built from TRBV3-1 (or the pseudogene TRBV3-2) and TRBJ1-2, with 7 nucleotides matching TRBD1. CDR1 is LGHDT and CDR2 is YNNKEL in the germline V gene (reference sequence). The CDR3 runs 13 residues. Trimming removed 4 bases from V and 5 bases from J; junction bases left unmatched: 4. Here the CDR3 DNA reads TGTGCCAGCAGCCTACAGGGACAGTATGGCTACACCTTC. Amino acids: CASSLQGQYGYTF.

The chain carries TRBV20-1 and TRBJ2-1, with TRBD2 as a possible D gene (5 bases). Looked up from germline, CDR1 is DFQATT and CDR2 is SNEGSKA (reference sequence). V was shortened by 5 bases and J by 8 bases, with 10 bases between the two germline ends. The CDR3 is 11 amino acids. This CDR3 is CSAARGYEQFF. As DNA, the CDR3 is TGCAGTGCTGCCCGGGGTTATGAGCAGTTCTTC.

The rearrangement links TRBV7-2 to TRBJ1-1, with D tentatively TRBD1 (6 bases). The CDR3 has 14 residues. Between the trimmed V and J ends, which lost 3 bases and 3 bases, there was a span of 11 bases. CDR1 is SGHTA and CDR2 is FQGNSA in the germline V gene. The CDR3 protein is CASSFRGQHTEAFF. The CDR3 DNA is TGTGCCAGCAGCTTCCGGGGACAACACACTGAAGCTTTCTTT.

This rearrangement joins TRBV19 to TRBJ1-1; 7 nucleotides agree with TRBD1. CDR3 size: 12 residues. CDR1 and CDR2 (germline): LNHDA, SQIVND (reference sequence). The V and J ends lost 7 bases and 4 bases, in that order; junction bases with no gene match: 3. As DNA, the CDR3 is TGTGCCAGTACCCAGGGGGGCACTGAAGCTTTCTTT. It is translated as CASTQGGTEAFF.

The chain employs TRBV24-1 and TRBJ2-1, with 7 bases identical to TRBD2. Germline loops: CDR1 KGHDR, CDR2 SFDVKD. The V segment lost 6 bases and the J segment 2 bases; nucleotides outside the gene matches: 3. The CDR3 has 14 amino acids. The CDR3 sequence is CATSPGLTYNEQFF. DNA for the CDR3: TGTGCCACCAGTCCGGGACTAACCTACAATGAGCAGTTCTTC.

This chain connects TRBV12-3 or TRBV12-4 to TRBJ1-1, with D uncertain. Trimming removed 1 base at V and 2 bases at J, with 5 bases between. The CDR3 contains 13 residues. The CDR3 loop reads CASSLGGNTEAFF. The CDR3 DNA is TGTGCCAGCAGTTTAGGAGGAAACACTGAAGCTTTCTTT.

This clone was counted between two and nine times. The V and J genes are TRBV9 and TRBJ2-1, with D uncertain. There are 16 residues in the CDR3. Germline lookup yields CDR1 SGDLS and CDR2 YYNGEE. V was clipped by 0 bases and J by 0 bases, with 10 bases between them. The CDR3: CASSVGTSSSYNEQFF. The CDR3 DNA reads TGTGCCAGCAGCGTAGGTACCTCGAGCTCCTACAATGAGCAGTTCTTC. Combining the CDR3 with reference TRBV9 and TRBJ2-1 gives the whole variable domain DSGVTQTPKHLITATGQRVTLRCSPRSGDLSVYWYQQSLDQGLQFLIQYYNGEERAKGNILERFSAQQFPDLHSELNLSSLELGDSALYFCASSVGTSSSYNEQFFGPGTRLTVL.

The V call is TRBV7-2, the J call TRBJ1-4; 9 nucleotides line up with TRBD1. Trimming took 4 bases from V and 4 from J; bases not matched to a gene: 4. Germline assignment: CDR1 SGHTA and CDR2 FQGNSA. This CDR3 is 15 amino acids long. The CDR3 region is CASSSPDRGNEKLFF. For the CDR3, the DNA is TGTGCCAGCAGCTCCCCGGACAGGGGTAATGAAAAACTGTTTTTT. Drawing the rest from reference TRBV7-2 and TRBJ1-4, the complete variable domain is GAGVSQSPSNKVTEKGKDVELRCDPISGHTALYWYRQSLGQGLEFLIYFQGNSAPDKSGLPSDRFSAERTGGSVSTLTIQRTQQEDSAVYLCASSSPDRGNEKLFFGSGTQLSVL.

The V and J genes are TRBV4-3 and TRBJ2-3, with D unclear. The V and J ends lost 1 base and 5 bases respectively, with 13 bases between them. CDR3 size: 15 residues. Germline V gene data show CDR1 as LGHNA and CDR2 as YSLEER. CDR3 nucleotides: TGCGCCAGCAGCCAAGGGTGGCCCCGACAAGATACGCAGTATTTT. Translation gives CASSQGWPRQDTQYF.

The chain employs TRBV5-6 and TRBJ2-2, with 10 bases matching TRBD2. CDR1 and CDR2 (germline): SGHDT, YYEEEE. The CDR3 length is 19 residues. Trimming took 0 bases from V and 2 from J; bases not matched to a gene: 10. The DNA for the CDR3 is TGTGCCAGCAGCTTGGCAGCTAGCGGGGGTACCTCAAACACCGGGGAGCTGTTTTTT. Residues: CASSLAASGGTSNTGELFF.